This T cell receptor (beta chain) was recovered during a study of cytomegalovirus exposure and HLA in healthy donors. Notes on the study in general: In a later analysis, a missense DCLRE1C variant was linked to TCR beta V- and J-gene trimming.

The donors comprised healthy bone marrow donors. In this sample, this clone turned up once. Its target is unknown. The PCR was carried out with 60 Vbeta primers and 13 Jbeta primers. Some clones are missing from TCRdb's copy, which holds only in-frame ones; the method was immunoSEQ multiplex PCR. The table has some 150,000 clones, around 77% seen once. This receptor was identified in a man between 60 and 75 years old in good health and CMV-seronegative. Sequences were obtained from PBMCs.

CDR3 coding DNA: TGCGCCAGCAGCTTGACAGGGGGCTCTCTAACACAAGAGACCCAGTACTTC. Amino acids: CASSLTGGSLTQETQYF. The chain links TRBV5-1 to TRBJ2-5; 9 bases map to TRBD1. This CDR3 contains 17 residues. V lost 1 base, J lost 2 bases, and 9 bases stayed unmatched. CDR1 is SGHRS and CDR2 is YFSETQ in the germline V gene.